This TCR beta chain was sequenced for a study of blood T cell repertoires in COVID-19. On the study more broadly: Sites across the United States, Italy and Spain contributed samples from acute and convalescent COVID-19. T cells, B-cell-depleted T cells, or PBMCs provided the cDNA or gDNA that served as material.

V gave up 4 bases and J gave up 3 bases, with 10 bases separating them. Germline-derived CDR1 and CDR2 are LNHDA and SQIVND (reference sequence). There are 14 residues in the CDR3. As handled by the study authors: Estimated nucleated cell counts came from reference gene primer amplification. Some clones are missing from TCRdb's copy, which holds only in-frame ones; the method was immunoSEQ multiplex PCR. Clone size and V and J calls were adopted from that table, with D and trimming inferred from the DNA. The data hold around 290,000 clones, with roughly 86% observed a single time. This clonotype was sampled from a woman between 50 and 59 years old who had recovered from COVID-19. The specimen sequenced was peripheral blood. The chain joins TRBV19 to TRBJ2-1; unclear D gene. CDR3 residues: CASSTGSVYNEQFF. CDR3 DNA sequence: TGTGCCAGTAGTACCGGAAGCGTCTACAATGAGCAGTTCTTC.